This T cell receptor (beta chain) was profiled in a study of long-term antiretroviral therapy in people with HIV. For the study at large: The earliest samples predate the 2015 immediate-ART recommendation by about a decade. Study-level findings and limits: Post-treatment diversity went higher with ART but stayed below transplant donor controls.

CDR1 is MDHEN and CDR2 is SYDVKM in the germline V gene. V shed 6 bases, J shed 0 bases, and the junction held 5 bases outside the gene matches. The CDR3 is made up of 14 amino acids. The assay used was immunoSEQ (version v3.0), run at survey level. Assay: immunoSEQ multiplex PCR; the TCRdb copy retains only in-frame clones and omits some. The sample shows around 39,000 clones, roughly 80% of them seen only once. As concerns this clone: Its antigen is unidentified.

Specimens held about 0.9-11 million cryopreserved PBMC prior to DNA extraction. This chain links TRBV28 with TRBJ2-7, with 7 bases lining up with TRBD1. Here the sequenced sample was unsorted PBMCs, taken 1 year after starting antiretroviral therapy. The clonotype originates from a man between 18 and 29 years old with HIV. Written as DNA, the CDR3 is TGTGCCAGCAGCTTGACAGGGAGCTCCTACGAGCAGTACTTC. Translation: CASSLTGSSYEQYF.